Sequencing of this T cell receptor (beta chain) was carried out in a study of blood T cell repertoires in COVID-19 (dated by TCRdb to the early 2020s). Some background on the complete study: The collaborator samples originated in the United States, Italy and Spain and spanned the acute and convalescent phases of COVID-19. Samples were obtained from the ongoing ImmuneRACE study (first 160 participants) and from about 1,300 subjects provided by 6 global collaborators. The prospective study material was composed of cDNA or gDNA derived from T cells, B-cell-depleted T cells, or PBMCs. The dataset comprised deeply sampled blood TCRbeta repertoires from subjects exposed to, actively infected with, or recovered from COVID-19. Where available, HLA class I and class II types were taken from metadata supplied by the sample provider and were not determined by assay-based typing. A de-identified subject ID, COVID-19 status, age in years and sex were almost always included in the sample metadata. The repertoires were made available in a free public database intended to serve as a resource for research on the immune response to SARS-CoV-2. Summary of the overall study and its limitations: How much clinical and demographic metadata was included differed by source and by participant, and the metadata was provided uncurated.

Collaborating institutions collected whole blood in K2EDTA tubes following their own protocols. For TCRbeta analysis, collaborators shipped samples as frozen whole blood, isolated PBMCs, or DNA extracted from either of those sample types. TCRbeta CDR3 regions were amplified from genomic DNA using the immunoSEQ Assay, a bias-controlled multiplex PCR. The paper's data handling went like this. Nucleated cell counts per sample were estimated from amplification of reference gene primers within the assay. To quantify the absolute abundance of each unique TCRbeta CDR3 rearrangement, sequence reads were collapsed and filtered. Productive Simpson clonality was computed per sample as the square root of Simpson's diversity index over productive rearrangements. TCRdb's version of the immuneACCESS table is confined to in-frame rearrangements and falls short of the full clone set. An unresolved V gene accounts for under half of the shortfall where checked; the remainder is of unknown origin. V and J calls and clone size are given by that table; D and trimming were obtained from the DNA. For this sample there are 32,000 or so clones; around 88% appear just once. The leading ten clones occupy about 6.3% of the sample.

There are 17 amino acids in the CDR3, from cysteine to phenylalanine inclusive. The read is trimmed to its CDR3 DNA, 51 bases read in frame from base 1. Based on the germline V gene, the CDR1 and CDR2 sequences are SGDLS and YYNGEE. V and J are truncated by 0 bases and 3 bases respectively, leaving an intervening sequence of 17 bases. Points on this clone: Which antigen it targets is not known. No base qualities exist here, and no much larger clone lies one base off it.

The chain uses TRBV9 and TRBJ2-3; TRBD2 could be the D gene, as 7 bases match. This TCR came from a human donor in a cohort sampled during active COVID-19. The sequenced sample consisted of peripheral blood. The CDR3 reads CASSVGGWGGPTDTQYF. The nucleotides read TGTGCCAGCAGCGTAGGTGGGTGGGGGGGCCCTACAGATACGCAGTATTTT. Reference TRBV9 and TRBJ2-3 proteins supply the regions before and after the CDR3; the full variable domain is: DSGVTQTPKHLITATGQRVTLRCSPRSGDLSVYWYQQSLDQGLQFLIQYYNGEERAKGNILERFSAQQFPDLHSELNLSSLELGDSALYFCASSVGGWGGPTDTQYFGPGTRLTVL.